The sequence of this TCR beta chain was determined in a study of Graves' ophthalmopathy and Graves' hyperthyroidism. The V and J ends lost 7 bases and 5 bases respectively, with 17 bases between them. In germline, CDR1 is SGHTA, CDR2 FQGTGA. This CDR3 region has 14 residues. RNA transcripts were the source from which TCR beta CDR3 regions were amplified. Investigators did first-round RT-PCR with HTBI primers, then second-round multiplex PCR. TCRdb re-called the multiplex PCR reads through MiXCR, storing one row per CDR3 protein. This table holds about 420,000 distinct CDR3 sequences, around 21% found once. Exclusion covered patients with other autoimmune diseases or uncontrolled infections (as well as pregnancy or lactation). Establishment of the diagnosis relied upon clinical symptoms, serum thyroxine, TRAb, thyroid ultrasound and orbital computed tomography. The PBMCs used were ones drawn from approximately 10 ml of fresh peripheral blood.

This clonotype was seen repeatedly, ten times or more. Its antigen remains unknown. General observations from the study: Blood also contained most of the expanded thyroid clonotypes above 0.001 frequency.

The chain recombines TRBV7-3 with TRBJ2-5; D assignment may be TRBD1 or TRBD2 (7 bases each). What was sequenced was peripheral blood. The receptor's source is a woman in her late teens or twenties with stable Graves' hyperthyroidism. CDR3 loop: CASNIQGGGETQYF. In DNA, the CDR3 is TGTGCCAGCAACATCCAGGGGGGGGGTGAGACCCAGTACTTC.